One sample yielded the 27 T cell receptor beta chains listed below, sequenced in a study of blood T cell repertoires in COVID-19. Libraries were prepared by immunoSEQ multiplex PCR; TCRdb keeps only in-frame clonotypes and omits some of them. Here the sample spans about 87,000 clones, 70% to 90% being singletons. Sequenced sample: peripheral blood. These receptor sequences come from a man between 35 and 55 years old with acute or convalescent COVID-19.

The chain couples TRBV5-1 to TRBJ1-1; 8 positions match TRBD1. Looked up from germline, CDR1 is SGHRS and CDR2 is YFSETQ. This CDR3 region has 15 residues. Losses at the gene ends were 4 bases for V and 4 bases for J; bases not matched to a gene: 9. Here the CDR3 DNA reads TGCGCCAGCAGCACTCGGACAGGGCAAGGCACTGAAGCTTTCTTT. This translates into CASSTRTGQGTEAFF.

The V and J genes are TRBV19 and TRBJ1-1; 7 bases match TRBD1. V gave up 3 bases and J gave up 4 bases; unmatched junction bases: 5. Germline V lookup: CDR1 LNHDA, CDR2 SQIVND (reference sequence). This CDR3 region has 14 residues. In DNA form, the CDR3 reads TGTGCCAGTAGTATCGACAGGGATATCACTGAAGCTTTCTTT. Protein: CASSIDRDITEAFF.

V gene TRBV7-9 combines with J gene TRBJ1-2; D call uncertain. Germline loops: CDR1 SEHNR, CDR2 FQNEAQ (reference sequence). The CDR3 loop spans 15 amino acids. V lost 0 bases to trimming and J lost 5 bases, with 13 bases between them. The CDR3 DNA sequence: TGTGCCAGCAGCTTAGCAGAGGGTGCGGGATATGGCTACACCTTC. Its protein product is CASSLAEGAGYGYTF.

This rearrangement joins TRBV2 to TRBJ2-6, with D tentatively TRBD1 (6 bases). The V gene lost 4 bases and the J gene lost 0 bases, with 10 bases spanning the gap. The CDR3 runs to 16 residues. In germline, CDR1 is SNHLY, CDR2 FYNNEI. This CDR3 reads CASSGDKGSGANVLTF. The CDR3 DNA sequence: TGTGCCAGCAGTGGGGACAAGGGCTCTGGGGCCAACGTCCTGACTTTC.

The chain links TRBV6-1 to TRBJ1-6; weak D call: TRBD1 (6 bases). This CDR3 is 16 amino acids long. CDR1 MNHNS and CDR2 SASEGT come from the germline V gene. Trimming took 4 bases from V and 7 from J, leaving 17 bases between them. The CDR3 reads CASSVEPGHRNSPLHF. CDR3 sequence (DNA): TGTGCCAGCAGTGTTGAACCGGGACACAGGAATTCACCCCTCCACTTT.

The rearrangement links TRBV29-1 to TRBJ1-2; D unresolved. The V gene lost 6 bases and the J gene lost 7 bases, with 27 bases spanning the gap. CDR3 size: 16 residues. In germline, CDR1 is SQVTM, CDR2 ANQGSEA. The CDR3 sequence: CSVGGGWPSQEGGYTF. The CDR3 nucleotides are TGCAGCGTCGGCGGCGGATGGCCATCCCAGGAGGGTGGCTACACCTTC.

The CDR3 loop reads CASSIRQGGYEQYF. The CDR3 DNA reads as TGTGCCAGTAGTATTCGACAGGGTGGCTACGAGCAGTACTTC. The rearrangement joins TRBV19 to TRBJ2-7, with 7 positions matching TRBD1. CDR1 and CDR2 from the germline V gene are LNHDA and SQIVND (reference sequence). Trimming at V came to 3 bases and at J to 3 bases, leaving 5 bases not matched to a gene. This CDR3 has 14 residues.

This clone was observed a single time. The chain couples TRBV5-1 to TRBJ2-3, with TRBD1 matching over 8 bases. CDR3 size: 16 residues. Germline V lookup: CDR1 SGHRS, CDR2 YFSETQ. Unmatched junction bases numbered 7, after V lost 0 bases and J lost 4 bases. In nucleotides, the CDR3 is TGCGCCAGCAGCTTGGACGACAGGGGTAATTCAGATACGCAGTATTTT. Its protein product is CASSLDDRGNSDTQYF.

Only a few counts were recorded for this clone. This chain connects TRBV4-1 to TRBJ1-5; D is perhaps TRBD1 (6 bases). V shed 4 bases and J shed 2 bases, with 12 bases lying between them. CDR1 MGHRA and CDR2 YSYEKL come from the germline V gene. The length of the CDR3 is 15 residues. The CDR3 bases are TGCGCCAGCAGCCCCTGGACAGAGGGCAATCAGCCCCAGCATTTT. This encodes CASSPWTEGNQPQHF.

This chain links TRBV19 with TRBJ1-1; D is possibly TRBD1 (6 bases). Trimming took off 9 bases at V and 5 bases at J, with 13 bases between the two ends. Germline V CDR1 and CDR2: LNHDA, SQIVND (reference sequence). This CDR3 has 12 residues. CDR3 protein: CASGQSPTEAFF. The CDR3 DNA follows: TGTGCCAGCGGACAGAGCCCTACTGAAGCTTTCTTT.

This sequence joins TRBV6-5 and TRBJ1-5; D is unresolved. V was pared by 7 bases and J by 6 bases, with 19 bases between. Per germline, CDR1 MNHEY and CDR2 SVGAGI. The CDR3 is 15 residues long. In DNA, the CDR3 is TGTGCCAGCACCCTAGGAAGGGAGGGTCTTCAGCCCCAGCATTTT. Translation gives CASTLGREGLQPQHF.

The chain links TRBV5-5 to TRBJ2-6; 7 nucleotides line up with TRBD1. Germline trimming cut 4 bases from V and 3 bases from J; bases unmatched to any gene: 7. Germline CDR1 is SGHKS and CDR2 is YYEKEE (reference sequence). This CDR3 is 16 amino acids long. CDR3 sequence: CASSPGTALGANVLTF. The CDR3 bases are TGTGCCAGCAGCCCGGGGACAGCCCTTGGGGCCAACGTCCTGACTTTC.

This rearrangement joins TRBV28 to TRBJ1-6; D uncertain. V lost 4 bases, J lost 8 bases, and 3 bases lay in between. Germline CDR1 is MDHEN and CDR2 is SYDVKM. The CDR3 has 11 residues. CDR3 in DNA: TGTGCCAGCAGTTCCGATTCACCCCTCCACTTT. Residues: CASSSDSPLHF. The full variable domain, its missing parts supplied by reference TRBV28 and TRBJ1-6, is DVKVTQSSRYLVKRTGEKVFLECVQDMDHENMFWYRQDPGLGLRLIYFSYDVKMKEKGDIPEGYSVSREKKERFSLILESASTNQTSMYLCASSSDSPLHFGNGTRLTVT.

The chain is built from TRBV16 and TRBJ1-5; 7 bases map to TRBD1. Germline CDR1 KGHSY, CDR2 FQNENV. Trimming took 2 bases from V and 2 from J; bases not matched to a gene: 9. The CDR3 is 17 amino acids. This chain's CDR3 is CASSQVHPGTGNQPQHF. The CDR3 nucleotides are TGTGCCAGCAGCCAAGTACATCCCGGGACAGGCAATCAGCCCCAGCATTTT.

The chain combines TRBV29-1 with TRBJ1-2; tentative D call: TRBD1 (6 bases). The germline CDR1 and CDR2 sequences are SQVTM and ANQGSEA. CDR3 size: 12 residues. Between the trimmed V and J ends, which lost 8 bases and 7 bases, there was a span of 17 bases. In DNA form, the CDR3 reads TGCAGCACCGACGGGGGGGCTGTTGGCTACACCTTC. It translates to CSTDGGAVGYTF.

This chain joins TRBV11-2 and TRBJ1-6; 7 bases map to TRBD1. V was pared by 4 bases and J by 11 bases, with 5 bases of the junction left unmatched. Germline CDR1 reads SGHAT; CDR2 reads FQNNGV. There are 13 residues in the CDR3. The CDR3 DNA follows: TGTGCCAGCAGCTCCTCACAGGGGACACCCCTCCACTTT. Protein: CASSSSQGTPLHF.

The J gene is TRBJ2-1, the V gene TRBV4-3; tentatively, D is TRBD2 (6 bases). Trimming pared 1 base from V and 3 bases from J, leaving 10 bases between. This CDR3 comprises 15 residues. Per the germline V gene, CDR1 is LGHNA and CDR2 is YSLEER. CDR3 nucleotide sequence: TGCGCCAGCAGCCAAGTCGGGCGGGGCTACAATGAGCAGTTCTTC. It encodes CASSQVGRGYNEQFF.

V gene TRBV4-3 combines with J gene TRBJ1-3, with TRBD1 identical over 7 bases. This CDR3 is built from 15 residues. Per the germline V gene, CDR1 is LGHNA and CDR2 is YSLEER. V was clipped by 2 bases and J by 4 bases; unmatched bases: 5. CDR3 amino acids: CASSQQTGYGNTIYF. In DNA form, the CDR3 reads TGCGCCAGCAGCCAACAGACAGGGTACGGAAACACCATATATTTT.

The CDR3: CAILRGDRGRTEAFF. CDR3 DNA: TGTGCCATCCTGAGGGGGGACAGGGGGCGAACTGAAGCTTTCTTT. The chain links TRBV10-3 to TRBJ1-1; 12 nucleotides line up with TRBD1. V shed 8 bases, J shed 5 bases, and the junction held 9 bases outside the gene matches. CDR3 length: 15 residues. Looked up from germline, CDR1 is ENHRY and CDR2 is SYGVKD.

V and J are TRBV3-1 (or the pseudogene TRBV3-2) and TRBJ1-1; 7 nucleotides line up with TRBD1. Per germline, CDR1 LGHDT and CDR2 YNNKEL (reference sequence). Trimming cost V 10 bases and J 4 bases; bases outside gene matches: 3. The CDR3 covers 11 residues. The CDR3 reads CATRGATEAFF. CDR3 DNA: TGTGCCACCAGGGGGGCCACTGAAGCTTTCTTT.

This chain joins TRBV12-5 and TRBJ2-2, with 9 bases lining up with TRBD2. The CDR3 spans 17 residues. J gave up 3 bases and V 2 bases, and 7 bases lay outside the gene matches. From germline, CDR1 is LGHNT and CDR2 FRNRAP. For the CDR3, the DNA is TGTGCTAGTGGTTTGCGGGTAGCGGGAGTGCACACCGGGGAGCTGTTTTTT. Amino acids: CASGLRVAGVHTGELFF.

The chain has TRBV10-2 and TRBJ2-7, with 13 bases aligning to TRBD2. Trimming removed 6 bases from V and 6 bases from J; junction bases left unmatched: 8. The CDR3 length is 15 residues. The germline V gene has CDR1 WSHSY and CDR2 SAAADI. The CDR3: CASRSTGLAGSEQYF. In DNA form, the CDR3 reads TGCGCCAGCAGAAGCACGGGACTAGCGGGATCCGAGCAGTACTTC.

This chain uses TRBV7-9 with TRBJ2-1; a weak D match, TRBD2 (6 bases). CDR1 and CDR2 (germline): SEHNR, FQNEAQ (reference sequence). The CDR3 length is 15 residues. The V end was cut by 5 bases, the J end by 5 bases, with 16 bases between. The CDR3 reads CASSQGLDGDNEQFF. Written as DNA, the CDR3 is TGTGCCAGCAGCCAGGGACTCGACGGTGACAATGAGCAGTTCTTC.

The chain has TRBV6-6 and TRBJ1-5; TRBD1 matches 7 bases. The CDR3 spans 13 residues. Germline CDR1 MNHNY, CDR2 SVGAGI (reference sequence). V was clipped by 6 bases and J by 11 bases; unmatched bases: 10. CDR3 loop: CASRQGPGESQHF. CDR3 coding DNA: TGTGCCAGCAGACAGGGGCCTGGTGAATCCCAGCATTTT.

This clone was detected only once. For the CDR3, the DNA is TGTGCCAGCAGCAAAGTAGACAGGCAGAACACTGAAGCTTTCTTT. This codes for CASSKVDRQNTEAFF. The chain has TRBV21-1 and TRBJ1-1; the D call TRBD1 from the table was never checked on the DNA. TRBV21-1 is assigned pseudogene status. CDR3 length: 15 amino acids.

The chain links TRBV4-1 to TRBJ2-1; tentative D call: TRBD2 (5 bases). Trimming pared 4 bases from V and 0 bases from J, leaving 13 bases between. The length of the CDR3 is 16 residues. The V gene's germline CDR1 is MGHRA and CDR2 YSYEKL. The CDR3 spells CASSPLRGSSYNEQFF. The CDR3 bases are TGCGCCAGCAGCCCCCTCCGGGGAAGCTCCTACAATGAGCAGTTCTTC.

The CDR3 DNA reads as TGTGCCATCAGCCGGGACAGGGGCGACACCGGGGAGCTGTTTTTT. As protein: CAISRDRGDTGELFF. This chain joins TRBV10-3 and TRBJ2-2; 10 bases are a match to TRBD1. The length of the CDR3 is 15 residues. Germline values: CDR1 ENHRY, CDR2 SYGVKD. V was pared by 6 bases and J by 3 bases, with 4 bases of the junction left unmatched.